This T cell receptor (beta chain) was sequenced during a study of blood T cells in healthy people across ages. Study conclusions and caveats: Naive T cell percentage showed a strong correlation with TCR beta diversity. Long-lived and aged donors differed, with more naive CD4+ cells and higher diversity in the long-lived. A conclusive naive versus antigen-experienced comparison was prevented by the unsorted PBMCs.

There were healthy Caucasian individuals from Russia, aged 6 to 90, serving as donors. The second PCR ran roughly 6 to 11 cycles with a sample-barcoded 5' primer and J-beta primers. TCRdb re-derived calls from the 5' RACE reads in MiXCR, one entry per CDR3 protein. There are 1.5 million to 2 million distinct CDR3 sequences in the sample; roughly 49% occur only once, and approximately 2.1% lies in the top ten. The CDR3 runs 14 residues. Germline CDR1 MNHNS, CDR2 SASEGT. Comment on this clonotype: The antigen is not known. A junction end diverges from the germline sequence, so it may reflect a read error.

The origin of this receptor is a middle-aged woman in good health. This chain joins TRBV6-1 and TRBJ2-5; D gene uncertain. The sequenced sample was blood. The CDR3 loop is CACRETEYQETQYF. The DNA for the CDR3 is TGTGCCTGCAGAGAAACAGAGTACCAAGAGACCCAGTACTTC.